This T cell receptor beta chain was sequenced in a study of blood T cell repertoires in COVID-19. Study at large: Donors in the United States, Italy and Spain gave samples during acute or convalescent COVID-19. From T cells, B-cell-depleted T cells, or PBMCs came the material, which was cDNA or gDNA.

The V segment lost 0 bases and the J segment 14 bases; nucleotides outside the gene matches: 12. Germline V gene data show CDR1 as SQVTM and CDR2 as ANQGSEA. This CDR3 region has 14 residues. TCRdb's table, derived via immunoSEQ multiplex PCR, lists solely in-frame clones and lacks some. This sample has tens of thousands of clones, with around nine tenths found just once. The TCR originated in a woman aged 60 to 75 with COVID-19, enrolled during active disease. The V gene is TRBV29-1, the J gene TRBJ2-1; 8 nucleotides align to TRBD1. The sequenced sample was peripheral blood. Written as DNA, the CDR3 is TGCAGCGTTGAAGATTCGGGACAGGTAACTAGGGAGTTCTTC. Protein sequence: CSVEDSGQVTREFF.